This TCR beta chain came from a study of shared clonotypes between healthy human individuals. With respect to this clone: Its antigen is not identified.

Donors comprised healthy HIV-negative adults lacking recent acute infections or vaccinations. Replicate PCRs for sorted subsets used about 200 ng DNA; this equaled tens of thousands of T cell genomes. The assay was immunoSEQ multiplex PCR, and TCRdb's table has in-frame clones only and misses some. Seen here are roughly 1,500,000 clones, 98% observed once, and the top ten hold 0.45%. Study-wide results and caveats: The researchers took only blood, and tissue repertoires probably look different. Roughly 4.6% of naive CD4 clonotypes were common to a few donors.

This CDR3 has 12 amino acids. The V and J ends lost 5 bases and 3 bases respectively, with 8 bases between them. Germline-derived CDR1 and CDR2 are SGHTA and FQGNSA. The sequence came from a man aged 25 to 40 in good health. This chain uses TRBV7-2 with TRBJ2-7; D not certain. Sequencing was carried out using naive CD4+ T cells sorted from blood. As to subset: CD45RA+ positively selected. The CDR3 loop is CASSIIGYEQYF. The DNA for the CDR3 is TGTGCCAGCAGCATAATAGGCTACGAGCAGTACTTC.